This TCR beta chain was retrieved from a study of metastatic and nonmetastatic thyroid tumors. Study-wide context: A comparison of repertoires was made across blood and tumor or nodule tissue from malignant and benign thyroid patients.

Original processing notes: Using the CDR3 differences seen across clinicopathological groups, the authors built a distant-metastasis classifier for papillary thyroid cancer, which was meant to discriminate distant-metastatic patients. MiXCR reprocessed the PCR reads for TCRdb. TCRdb, not the authors, supplied the V and J calls. The data show roughly 65,000 clones, with 11% to 15% seen just once and 5% to 8% held by the top ten. J lost 6 bases, V lost 4 bases, and 16 bases had no gene match. This CDR3 has 17 residues. The germline V gene encodes CDR1 SGHDT and CDR2 YYEEEE. This clone has a count of ten or more. Its antigen is unidentified. Each patient went into thyroid surgery without having received any treatment. Findings of the study overall: In both blood and tumor samples, TCR beta diversity was reported significantly higher for malignant than benign nodules.

The sample comprised blood. The receptor was derived from a male donor with papillary thyroid cancer or a benign thyroid nodule (not recorded which). Some clones in this sample may be carry-over from other donors' samples. J is TRBJ2-1 and V is TRBV5-6; TRBD2 aligns across 7 bases. Here the CDR3 reads CASSGTFSGFAPNEQFF. The CDR3 coding sequence is TGTGCCAGCAGCGGAACCTTTAGCGGGTTCGCACCCAATGAGCAGTTCTTC.